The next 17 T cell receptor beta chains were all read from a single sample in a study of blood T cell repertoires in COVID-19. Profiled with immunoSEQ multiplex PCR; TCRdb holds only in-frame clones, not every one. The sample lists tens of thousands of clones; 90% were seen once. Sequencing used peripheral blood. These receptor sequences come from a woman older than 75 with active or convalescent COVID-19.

DNA of the CDR3: TGTGCCAGCAGTGACCCGGGCACTGAAGCTTTCTTT. As protein: CASSDPGTEAFF. The genes are TRBV2 and TRBJ1-1; D is unclear. The CDR3 length is 12 residues. CDR1 is SNHLY, CDR2 FYNNEI, per germline. V lost 3 bases and J lost 4, with 6 bases in between.

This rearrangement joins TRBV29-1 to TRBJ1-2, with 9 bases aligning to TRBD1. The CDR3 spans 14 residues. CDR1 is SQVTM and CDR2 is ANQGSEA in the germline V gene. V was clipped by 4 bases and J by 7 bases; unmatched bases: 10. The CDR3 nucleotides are TGCAGCGTTGCCGGGGGGACAGGGTCTCCTGGCTACACCTTC. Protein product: CSVAGGTGSPGYTF.

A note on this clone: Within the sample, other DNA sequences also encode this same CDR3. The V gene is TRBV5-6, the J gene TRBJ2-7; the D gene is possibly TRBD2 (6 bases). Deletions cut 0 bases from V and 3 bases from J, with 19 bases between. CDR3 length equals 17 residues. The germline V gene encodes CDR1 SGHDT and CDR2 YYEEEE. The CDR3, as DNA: TGTGCCAGCAGCTTGGCCCCGGGAGAAAGGGGAAGCTACGAGCAGTACTTC. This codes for CASSLAPGERGSYEQYF.

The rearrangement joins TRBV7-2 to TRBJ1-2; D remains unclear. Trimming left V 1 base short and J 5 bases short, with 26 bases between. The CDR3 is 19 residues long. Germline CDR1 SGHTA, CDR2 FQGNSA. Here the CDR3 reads CASSLEWVMTGGLGYGYTF. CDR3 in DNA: TGTGCCAGCAGCTTAGAGTGGGTGATGACTGGCGGTCTTGGATATGGCTACACCTTC.

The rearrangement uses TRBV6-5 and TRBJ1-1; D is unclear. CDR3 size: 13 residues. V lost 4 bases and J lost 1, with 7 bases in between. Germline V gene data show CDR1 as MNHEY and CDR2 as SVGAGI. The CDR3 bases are TGTGCCAGCAGTTTTCAGTCGAACACTGAAGCTTTCTTT. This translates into CASSFQSNTEAFF.

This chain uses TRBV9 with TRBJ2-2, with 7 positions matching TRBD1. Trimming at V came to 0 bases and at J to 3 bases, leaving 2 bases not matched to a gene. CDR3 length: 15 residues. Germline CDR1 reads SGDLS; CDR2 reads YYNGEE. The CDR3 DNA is TGTGCCAGCAGCGTAGGGACAGGTTACACCGGGGAGCTGTTTTTT. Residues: CASSVGTGYTGELFF.

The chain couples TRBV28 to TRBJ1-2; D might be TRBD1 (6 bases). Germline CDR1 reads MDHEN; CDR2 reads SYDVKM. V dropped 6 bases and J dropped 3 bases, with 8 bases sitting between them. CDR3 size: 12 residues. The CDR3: CASRRTDYGYTF. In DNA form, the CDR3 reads TGTGCCAGCAGGAGGACAGACTATGGCTACACCTTC.

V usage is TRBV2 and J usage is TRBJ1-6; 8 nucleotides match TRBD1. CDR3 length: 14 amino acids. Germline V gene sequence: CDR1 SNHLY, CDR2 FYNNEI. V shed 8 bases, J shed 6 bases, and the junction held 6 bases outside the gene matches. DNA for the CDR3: TGTGCCAGCTACGACAGGGGCTTTAATTCACCCCTCCACTTT. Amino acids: CASYDRGFNSPLHF.

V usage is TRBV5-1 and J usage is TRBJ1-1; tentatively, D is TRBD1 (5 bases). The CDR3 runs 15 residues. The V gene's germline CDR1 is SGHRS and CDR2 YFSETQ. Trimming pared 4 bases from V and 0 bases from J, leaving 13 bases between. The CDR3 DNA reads TGCGCCAGCAGCCTTCGGGCAGGGATGAACACTGAAGCTTTCTTT. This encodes CASSLRAGMNTEAFF.

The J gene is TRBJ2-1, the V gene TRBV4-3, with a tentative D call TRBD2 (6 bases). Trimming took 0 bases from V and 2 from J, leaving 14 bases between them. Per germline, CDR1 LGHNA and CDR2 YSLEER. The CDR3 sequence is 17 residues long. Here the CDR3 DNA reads TGCGCCAGCAGCCAAGATCCTGCGGGGAATCCCTACAATGAGCAGTTCTTC. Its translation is CASSQDPAGNPYNEQFF.

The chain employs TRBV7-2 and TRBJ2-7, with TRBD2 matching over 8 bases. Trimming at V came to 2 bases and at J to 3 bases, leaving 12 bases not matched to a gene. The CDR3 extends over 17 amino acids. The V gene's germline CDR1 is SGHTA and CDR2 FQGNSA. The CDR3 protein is CASSLRSQAGDLYEQYF. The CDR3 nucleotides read TGTGCCAGCAGCTTACGAAGCCAAGCGGGGGACCTCTACGAGCAGTACTTC.

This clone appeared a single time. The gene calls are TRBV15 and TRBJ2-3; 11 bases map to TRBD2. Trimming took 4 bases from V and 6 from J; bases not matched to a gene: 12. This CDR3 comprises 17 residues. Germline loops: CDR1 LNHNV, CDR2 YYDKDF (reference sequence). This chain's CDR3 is CATSKIGASGGFDTQYF. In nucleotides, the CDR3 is TGTGCCACCAGCAAAATAGGGGCTAGCGGGGGGTTCGATACGCAGTATTTT.

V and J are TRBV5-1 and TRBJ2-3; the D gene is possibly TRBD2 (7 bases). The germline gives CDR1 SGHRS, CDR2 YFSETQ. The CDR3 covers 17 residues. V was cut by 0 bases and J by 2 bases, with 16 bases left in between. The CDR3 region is CASSLAGSGGPTDTQYF. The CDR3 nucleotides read TGCGCCAGCAGCTTGGCCGGGTCGGGGGGCCCCACAGATACGCAGTATTTT.

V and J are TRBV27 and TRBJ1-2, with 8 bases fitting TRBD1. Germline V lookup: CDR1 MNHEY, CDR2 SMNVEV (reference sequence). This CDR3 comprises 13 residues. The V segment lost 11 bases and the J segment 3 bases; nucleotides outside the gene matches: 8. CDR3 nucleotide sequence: TGTGCCTCCAGCGAGACAGGGGACTATGGCTACACCTTC. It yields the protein CASSETGDYGYTF.

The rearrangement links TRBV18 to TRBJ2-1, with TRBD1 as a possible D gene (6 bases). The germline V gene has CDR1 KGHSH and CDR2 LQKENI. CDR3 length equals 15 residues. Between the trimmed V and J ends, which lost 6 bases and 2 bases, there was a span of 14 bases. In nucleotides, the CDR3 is TGTGCCAGCTCCCAAAGAGACAGGACCTACAATGAGCAGTTCTTC. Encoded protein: CASSQRDRTYNEQFF.

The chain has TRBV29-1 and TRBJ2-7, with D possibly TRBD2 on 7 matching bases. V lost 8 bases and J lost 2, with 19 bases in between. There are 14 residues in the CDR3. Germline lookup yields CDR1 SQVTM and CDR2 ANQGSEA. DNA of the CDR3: TGCAGCTTCGACGCCCAGGGGACTACCTACGAGCAGTACTTC. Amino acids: CSFDAQGTTYEQYF.

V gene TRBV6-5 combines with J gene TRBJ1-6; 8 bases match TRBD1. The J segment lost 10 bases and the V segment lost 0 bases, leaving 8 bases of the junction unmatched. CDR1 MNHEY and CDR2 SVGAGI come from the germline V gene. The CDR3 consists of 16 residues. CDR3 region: CASSYSKARGRSPLHF. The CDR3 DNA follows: TGTGCCAGCAGTTACTCGAAGGCCAGGGGGCGATCACCCCTCCACTTT.